The source of this T cell receptor (beta chain) is a study of monozygotic twins with inflammatory bowel disease. Germline V gene sequence: CDR1 MNHEY, CDR2 SMNVEV (reference sequence). The CDR3 runs 16 residues. An amount of roughly 4,000 ng of total RNA was used for each TCR library. The cDNA of both the TCRalpha and TCRbeta chains was subjected to two nested PCRs of approximately 17 and 9 cycles. After re-calling the 5' RACE reads, TCRdb lists one entry per CDR3 protein, DNA absent. This repertoire includes roughly 300,000 distinct CDR3 sequences. Study-wide results and limits: Healthy twins showed more clonotype sharing with others than IBD patients, especially patients with disease activity. A distinction between different T cell subtypes was not possible.

On this clonotype: The antigen is not known.

The receptor was derived from a human donor with ulcerative colitis or Crohn's disease, or a healthy co-twin of an affected twin (not recorded which). The chain is built from TRBV27 and TRBJ1-5; with no DNA, the TCRdb D assignment of TRBD1 cannot be verified. Sample: blood. CDR3 sequence reads: CASSLIGQFSNQPQHF.